The next 29 T cell receptor beta chains were all read from a single sample in a study of T cell repertoires in cytomegalovirus infection. TCRdb reprocessed the reads via MiXCR and lists one record per CDR3 protein. Here the sample spans approximately 25,000 distinct CDR3 sequences, about 20% being singletons. No antigens are known for them. Sample: CD8+ T cells from cultured PBMCs, taken from culture after CMV antigen stimulation. The receptors were gathered from a human donor in good health (CMV status not recorded). Some clones in this sample may be carry-over from other donors' samples.

At least ten counts were recorded for this clonotype. The V call is TRBV6-2 or TRBV6-3, the J call TRBJ2-7; D remains unclear. Germline values: CDR1 MNHEY, CDR2 SVGEGT. The germline V and J ends were trimmed by 6 bases and 3 bases, with 18 bases remaining between them. The CDR3 totals 15 residues. CDR3 in DNA: TGTGCCAGCAGCTACCTCTTCGGCTCCTACTACGAGCAGTACTTC. Its translation: CASSYLFGSYYEQYF.

There are many counts of this clonotype. The CDR3 here is CASSLVIAGLTQETQYF. In DNA form, the CDR3 reads TGTGCCAGCAGCTTAGTGATAGCGGGACTGACCCAAGAGACCCAGTACTTC. The rearrangement uses TRBV7-2 and TRBJ2-5, with 8 bases aligning to TRBD2. Germline assignment: CDR1 SGHTA and CDR2 FQGNSA. CDR3 size: 17 residues. With 1 base clipped from V and 1 base from J, the junction kept 8 bases outside the gene matches.

This clonotype is a singleton in its sample. V gene TRBV7-3 combines with J gene TRBJ2-7; D may be TRBD1 or TRBD2 (5 bases each). CDR3 length equals 13 residues. Germline V lookup: CDR1 SGHTA, CDR2 FQGTGA. Trimming took 2 bases from V and 6 from J, leaving 11 bases between them. CDR3 in DNA: TGTGCCAGCAGCTTACAGGGCAGCGGCGAGCAGTACTTC. It yields the protein CASSLQGSGEQYF.

This clonotype was seen more than once but under ten times. The chain carries TRBV6-6 and TRBJ2-6, with D maybe TRBD1 (5 bases). V dropped 8 bases and J dropped 4 bases, with 9 bases sitting between them. Germline loops: CDR1 MNHNY, CDR2 SVGAGI (reference sequence). The CDR3 consists of 13 residues. In DNA form, the CDR3 reads TGTGCCAGCTCCAGGGCGGGGGCCAACGTCCTGACTTTC. Translated, it gives CASSRAGANVLTF.

This clonotype was counted at least ten times. This chain uses TRBV28 with TRBJ2-1; TRBD2 might be the D (6 bases). CDR3 size: 20 residues. V lost 6 bases and J 0 bases, leaving 27 bases between the germline ends. CDR1 is MDHEN and CDR2 is SYDVKM in the germline V gene. The CDR3 nucleotides are TGTGCCAGCAGACGACTCGGGACTGCCTTTAGACACAACTCCTACAATGAGCAGTTCTTC. It translates to CASRRLGTAFRHNSYNEQFF.

By sample fraction, this clonotype is medium-sized. The chain is built from TRBV11-3 and TRBJ1-1; unclear D gene. This CDR3 comprises 13 residues. V was shortened by 2 bases and J by 7 bases, with 11 bases between the two germline ends. The V gene's germline CDR1 is SGHNT and CDR2 YENEEA. CDR3 sequence: CASSLSPNREAFF. For the CDR3, the DNA is TGTGCCAGCAGCTTATCACCGAATCGTGAAGCTTTCTTT.

This clonotype was recorded a few times. This sequence joins TRBV7-2 and TRBJ2-7, with D perhaps assigned TRBD1 or TRBD2 (5 bases each). Germline CDR1 is SGHTA and CDR2 is FQGNSA. Between the trimmed V and J ends, which lost 1 base and 5 bases, there was a span of 9 bases. The CDR3 is 13 amino acids. The CDR3 DNA is TGTGCCAGCAGCTTAGGGGGACGGAACGAGCAGTACTTC. It encodes CASSLGGRNEQYF.

This clonotype was counted at least ten times. CDR3 in DNA: TGTGCCAGCAGTTACATGCGGAGGGGTGAGCAGTTCTTC. It specifies CASSYMRRGEQFF. The V gene is TRBV6-5, the J gene TRBJ2-1, with D perhaps TRBD2 (6 bases). The CDR3 extends over 13 amino acids. Trimming shortened V by 2 bases and J by 9 bases, and 11 bases separated the two germline ends. Germline values: CDR1 MNHEY, CDR2 SVGAGI.

This clonotype was counted a few times. The chain recombines TRBV9 with TRBJ2-3, with 12 bases fitting TRBD1. V was pared by 3 bases and J by 5 bases, with 10 bases of the junction left unmatched. The CDR3 consists of 17 residues. The germline gives CDR1 SGDLS, CDR2 YYNGEE. The CDR3 here is CASSALSGTGGGDTQYF. CDR3 nucleotides: TGTGCCAGCAGCGCACTCTCCGGGACAGGGGGCGGAGATACGCAGTATTTT.

The chain employs TRBV7-2 and TRBJ1-4; D perhaps matches TRBD1 (5 bases). Germline CDR1 is SGHTA and CDR2 is FQGNSA. With 3 bases removed from V and 11 bases from J, the gap between germline ends came to 10 bases. This CDR3 region has 12 residues. The CDR3 DNA sequence: TGTGCCAGCAGCTTGGGGGAGGGGAAACTGTTTTTT. Encoded protein: CASSLGEGKLFF.

V is TRBV28 and J is TRBJ1-5; D gene unclear. This CDR3 contains 14 residues. V lost 3 bases and J 5 bases, leaving 11 bases between the germline ends. CDR1 MDHEN and CDR2 SYDVKM come from the germline V gene. The CDR3 nucleotides are TGTGCCAGCAGTTTCATCTATGGGGATCAGCCCCAGCATTTT. Translated, it gives CASSFIYGDQPQHF.

This sequence joins TRBV7-9 and TRBJ1-5; D is perhaps TRBD1 (5 bases). Trimming took 4 bases from V and 2 from J, leaving 9 bases between them. CDR1 is SEHNR, CDR2 FQNEAQ, per germline (reference sequence). The CDR3 loop spans 14 amino acids. The CDR3 coding sequence is TGTGCCAGCAGCTCCGGGGGGGGCAATCAGCCCCAGCATTTT. Translation gives CASSSGGGNQPQHF. The complete variable domain, with remaining parts taken from reference TRBV7-9 and TRBJ1-5, reads DTGVSQNPRHKITKRGQNVTFRCDPISEHNRLYWYRQTLGQGPEFLTYFQNEAQLEKSRLLSDRFSAERPKGSFSTLEIQRTEQGDSAMYLCASSSGGGNQPQHFGDGTRLSIL.

The V and J genes are TRBV2 and TRBJ1-2; possible D gene TRBD1, 5 bases. Trimming stripped 6 bases from V and 7 bases from J, with 18 bases between. CDR1 and CDR2 (germline): SNHLY, FYNNEI. This CDR3 has 14 amino acids. The CDR3 is CASSVQGGISGYTF. CDR3 DNA sequence: TGTGCCAGCAGCGTCCAGGGAGGAATAAGTGGCTACACCTTC.

The chain employs TRBV10-3 and TRBJ1-2, with no clear D. The CDR3 has 16 amino acids. The V end lost 2 bases, the J end lost 7 bases, and 20 bases lay between the germline ends. Germline V gene lookup returns CDR1 ENHRY and CDR2 SYGVKD. Written as DNA, the CDR3 is TGTGCCATCAGTGAGCCGGGATATACTCTACTGTCTGGCTACACCTTC. It yields the protein CAISEPGYTLLSGYTF.

This clonotype occurred a few times. The chain employs TRBV20-1 and TRBJ2-1, with 8 positions matching TRBD1. V trimming: 6 bases; J trimming: 3 bases; junction bases outside the gene matches: 13. The CDR3 contains 16 residues. In germline, CDR1 is DFQATT, CDR2 SNEGSKA (reference sequence). CDR3: CSAHPPDRVNYNEQFF. CDR3 coding DNA: TGCAGTGCCCACCCCCCGGACAGGGTGAACTACAATGAGCAGTTCTTC.

J is TRBJ1-2 and V is TRBV15, with D hard to call. V was pared by 3 bases and J by 1 base, with 9 bases between. CDR3 size: 14 residues. CDR1 LNHNV and CDR2 YYDKDF come from the germline V gene (reference sequence). The CDR3 protein is CATSSRESNYGYTF. In DNA, the CDR3 is TGTGCCACCAGCAGCCGAGAGAGTAACTATGGCTACACCTTC.

This clonotype was seen a few times. The gene calls are TRBV25-1 and TRBJ2-2; 8 positions match TRBD1. The V gene end was trimmed by 4 bases and the J gene end by 1 base; junction bases not matched to a gene: 5. This CDR3 region has 16 residues. The germline CDR1 and CDR2 sequences are MGHDK and SYGVNS. In nucleotides, the CDR3 is TGTGCCAGCAGTGTACAGGGGGGAGGGAACACCGGGGAGCTGTTTTTT. Translation gives CASSVQGGGNTGELFF.

This clonotype showed up many times. J is TRBJ1-5 and V is TRBV7-9, with a possible D match to TRBD1 (6 bases). The CDR3 contains 14 residues. The germline V gene encodes CDR1 SEHNR and CDR2 FQNEAQ (reference sequence). Trimming took off 5 bases at V and 7 bases at J, with 15 bases between the two ends. The CDR3 spells CASSLTGKGQPQHF. For the CDR3, the DNA is TGTGCCAGCAGCCTAACAGGGAAGGGGCAGCCCCAGCATTTT.

This clonotype has just a few counts. The gene calls are TRBV7-8 and TRBJ1-1; no firm D call. The length of the CDR3 is 15 residues. V dropped 5 bases and J dropped 0 bases, with 13 bases sitting between them. Germline-derived CDR1 and CDR2 are SGHVS and FQNEAQ. CDR3 in amino acids: CASSPGPGMNTEAFF. Written as DNA, the CDR3 is TGTGCCAGCAGCCCCGGGCCCGGAATGAACACTGAAGCTTTCTTT.

This clonotype occurred many times. The chain combines TRBV11-1 with TRBJ1-1; D might be TRBD1 (5 bases). Germline-derived CDR1 and CDR2 are SGHAT and FQDESV (reference sequence). CDR3 length equals 13 residues. V gave up 6 bases and J gave up 4 bases, with 12 bases separating them. The CDR3 spells CASRSGGATEAFF. The CDR3 region has the DNA TGTGCCAGCAGGTCGGGAGGGGCCACTGAAGCTTTCTTT.

There are a few counts of this clonotype. The chain recombines TRBV27 with TRBJ2-7; 8 bases align to TRBD2. V lost 8 bases and J lost 2; bases outside the gene matches: 8. Germline CDR1 is MNHEY and CDR2 is SMNVEV (reference sequence). The CDR3 extends over 14 amino acids. DNA for the CDR3: TGTGCCAGCGCTGCCGGGACTAGGGCCTACGAGCAGTACTTC. Translating gives CASAAGTRAYEQYF.

This clonotype has a handful of counts. The chain is built from TRBV10-2 and TRBJ2-7; the D call may be TRBD1 or TRBD2 (6 bases each). CDR3 length: 15 amino acids. The V end was cut by 0 bases, the J end by 5 bases, with 14 bases between. Germline V gives CDR1 WSHSY, CDR2 SAAADI. DNA of the CDR3: TGCGCCAGCAGTGAGTCTGCGACAGGAGGGGACGAGCAGTACTTC. This codes for CASSESATGGDEQYF.

This chain uses TRBV6-6 with TRBJ2-1; 7 nucleotides match TRBD2. The germline V gene has CDR1 MNHNY and CDR2 SVGAGI (reference sequence). With 1 base clipped from V and 8 bases from J, the junction kept 14 bases outside the gene matches. The CDR3 has 17 amino acids. CDR3 loop: CASSYYRPAGPRHEQFF. The CDR3, as DNA: TGTGCCAGCAGTTACTATCGTCCAGCGGGACCCCGTCATGAGCAGTTCTTC.

This clonotype has more than one count but fewer than ten. The rearrangement uses TRBV7-9 and TRBJ2-7; maybe TRBD1 (8 bases). V lost 5 bases to trimming and J lost 3 bases, with 14 bases between them. This CDR3 comprises 14 residues. Germline V CDR1 and CDR2: SEHNR, FQNEAQ (reference sequence). The CDR3 protein is CASSPGGQVYEQYF. CDR3 in DNA: TGTGCCAGCAGCCCGGGGGGACAGGTCTACGAGCAGTACTTC.

The CDR3, as DNA: TGTGCCAGCAGCCCACCGGGACGTCTTGGCTACACCTTC. Its translation: CASSPPGRLGYTF. The V call is TRBV6-5, the J call TRBJ1-2, with a tentative D call TRBD1 (5 bases). Germline-derived CDR1 and CDR2 are MNHEY and SVGAGI. This CDR3 comprises 13 residues. Trimming cost V 6 bases and J 7 bases, with 15 bases left between them.

This clonotype has more than one count but fewer than ten. The chain employs TRBV6-6 and TRBJ2-1; 10 bases are shared with TRBD2. The CDR3 contains 14 residues. The germline V gene encodes CDR1 MNHNY and CDR2 SVGAGI (reference sequence). V gave up 7 bases and J gave up 2 bases; unmatched junction bases: 2. CDR3 bases: TGTGCCAGCATAGCGGGGGGAACCTACAATGAGCAGTTCTTC. It is translated as CASIAGGTYNEQFF.

This clonotype was counted between two and nine times. The rearrangement joins TRBV15 to TRBJ2-7, with D possibly being TRBD1 (6 bases). V shed 1 base and J shed 3 bases, with 10 bases lying between them. The length of the CDR3 is 14 residues. The germline V gene encodes CDR1 LNHNV and CDR2 YYDKDF (reference sequence). The CDR3 sequence: CATSRGQADYEQYF. CDR3 nucleotides: TGTGCCACCAGCAGAGGACAGGCAGACTACGAGCAGTACTTC.

This clonotype was counted a few times. J is TRBJ2-7 and V is TRBV9; D is perhaps TRBD1 (6 bases). CDR1 SGDLS and CDR2 YYNGEE come from the germline V gene. Trimming left V 6 bases short and J 5 bases short, with 15 bases between. CDR3 length: 13 amino acids. The CDR3 here is CASNRDPVDEQYF. CDR3 in DNA: TGTGCCAGCAACAGGGACCCGGTGGACGAGCAGTACTTC.

This clonotype was seen a handful of times. The rearrangement links TRBV6-2 or TRBV6-3 to TRBJ2-3; TRBD1 matches at 7 bases. This CDR3 is built from 14 residues. Germline V gene sequence: CDR1 MNHEY, CDR2 SVGEGT. The trim removed 6 bases at V and 7 bases at J, leaving 10 bases unmatched. CDR3 protein: CASSKGQNSNTQYF. Here the CDR3 DNA reads TGTGCCAGCAGCAAGGGACAGAACTCGAATACGCAGTATTTT.